The source of this T cell receptor beta chain is a study of control samples from healthy donors and cancer patients. This clone was counted between two and nine times. This CDR3 has 15 residues. Germline V gives CDR1 SGHVS, CDR2 FNYEAQ. V lost 5 bases and J 4 bases, leaving 15 bases between the germline ends. Sequencing used immunoSEQ multiplex PCR; TCRdb keeps in-frame clones, though not all of them. The sample holds some 160,000 clones, about 94% seen once. Sequencing used blood. The chain employs TRBV7-6 and TRBJ2-1; maybe TRBD1 (6 bases). This TCR came from a woman under 40 in good health. CDR3 amino acids: CASSPQGQEYNEQFF. The CDR3 nucleotides read TGTGCCAGCAGCCCACAGGGTCAGGAATACAATGAGCAGTTCTTC. The entire variable domain, with the rest obtained from reference TRBV7-6 and TRBJ2-1, is as follows: GAGVSQSPRYKVTKRGQDVALRCDPISGHVSLYWYRQALGQGPEFLTYFNYEAQQDKSGLPNDRFSAERPEGSISTLTIQRTEQRDSAMYRCASSPQGQEYNEQFFGPGTRLTVL.